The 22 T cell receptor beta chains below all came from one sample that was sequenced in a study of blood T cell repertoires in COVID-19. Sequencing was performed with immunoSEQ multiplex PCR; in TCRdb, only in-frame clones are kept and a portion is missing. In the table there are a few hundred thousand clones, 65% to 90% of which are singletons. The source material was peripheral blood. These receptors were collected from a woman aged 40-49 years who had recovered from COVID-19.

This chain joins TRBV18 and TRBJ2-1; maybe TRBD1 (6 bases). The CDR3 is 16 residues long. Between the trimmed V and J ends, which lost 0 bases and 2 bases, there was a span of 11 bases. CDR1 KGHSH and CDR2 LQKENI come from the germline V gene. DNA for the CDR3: TGTGCCAGCTCACCACCGGGGGACAAAGCCTACAATGAGCAGTTCTTC. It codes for CASSPPGDKAYNEQFF. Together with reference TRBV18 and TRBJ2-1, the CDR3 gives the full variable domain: NAGVMQNPRHLVRRRGQEARLRCSPMKGHSHVYWYRQLPEEGLKFMVYLQKENIIDESGMPKERFSAEFPKEGPSILRIQQVVRGDSAAYFCASSPPGDKAYNEQFFGPGTRLTVL.

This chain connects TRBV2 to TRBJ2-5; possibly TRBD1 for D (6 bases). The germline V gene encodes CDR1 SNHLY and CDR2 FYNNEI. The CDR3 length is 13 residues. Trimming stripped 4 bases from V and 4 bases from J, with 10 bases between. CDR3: CASSGQDLETQYF. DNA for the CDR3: TGTGCCAGCAGTGGACAGGACCTAGAGACCCAGTACTTC. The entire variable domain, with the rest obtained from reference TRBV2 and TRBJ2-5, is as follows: EPEVTQTPSHQVTQMGQEVILRCVPISNHLYFYWYRQILGQKVEFLVSFYNNEISEKSEIFDDQFSVERPDGSNFTLKIRSTKLEDSAMYFCASSGQDLETQYFGPGTRLLVL.

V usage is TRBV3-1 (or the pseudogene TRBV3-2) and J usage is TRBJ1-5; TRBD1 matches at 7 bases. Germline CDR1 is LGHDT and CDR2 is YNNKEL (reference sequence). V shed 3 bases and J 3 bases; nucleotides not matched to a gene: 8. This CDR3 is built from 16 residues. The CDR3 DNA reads TGTGCCAGCAGCCACGGACCGGGACAGTTCAATCAGCCCCAGCATTTT. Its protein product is CASSHGPGQFNQPQHF.

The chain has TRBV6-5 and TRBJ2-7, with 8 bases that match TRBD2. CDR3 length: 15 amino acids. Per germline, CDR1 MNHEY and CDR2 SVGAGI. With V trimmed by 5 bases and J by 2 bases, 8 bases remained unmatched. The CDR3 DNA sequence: TGTGCCAGCAGTAGTATAGCGGGGCCCACCTACGAGCAGTACTTC. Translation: CASSSIAGPTYEQYF.

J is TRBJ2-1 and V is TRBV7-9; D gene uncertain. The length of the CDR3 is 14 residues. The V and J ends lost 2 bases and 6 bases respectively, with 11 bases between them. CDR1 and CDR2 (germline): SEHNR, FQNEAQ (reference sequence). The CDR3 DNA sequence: TGTGCCAGCAGCTTAAGTTCAGCTAGCAATGAGCAGTTCTTC. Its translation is CASSLSSASNEQFF.

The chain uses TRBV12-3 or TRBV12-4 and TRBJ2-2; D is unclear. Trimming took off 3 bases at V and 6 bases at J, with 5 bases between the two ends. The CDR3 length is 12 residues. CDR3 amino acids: CASSFSAGELFF. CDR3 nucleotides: TGTGCCAGCAGTTTCAGCGCCGGGGAGCTGTTTTTT.

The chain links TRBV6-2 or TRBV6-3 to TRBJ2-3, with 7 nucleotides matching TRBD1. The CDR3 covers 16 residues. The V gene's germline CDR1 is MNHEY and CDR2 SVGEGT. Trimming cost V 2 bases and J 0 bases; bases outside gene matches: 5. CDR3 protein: CASSYGTDFSTDTQYF. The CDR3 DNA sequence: TGTGCCAGCAGTTACGGGACAGATTTTAGCACAGATACGCAGTATTTT.

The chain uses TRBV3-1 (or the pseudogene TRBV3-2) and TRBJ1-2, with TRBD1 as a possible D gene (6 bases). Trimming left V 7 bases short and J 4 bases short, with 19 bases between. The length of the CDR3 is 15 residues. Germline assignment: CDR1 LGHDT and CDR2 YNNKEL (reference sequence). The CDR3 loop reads CASTPLPDSFYGYTF. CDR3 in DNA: TGTGCCAGCACCCCCCTACCGGACAGCTTCTATGGCTACACCTTC.

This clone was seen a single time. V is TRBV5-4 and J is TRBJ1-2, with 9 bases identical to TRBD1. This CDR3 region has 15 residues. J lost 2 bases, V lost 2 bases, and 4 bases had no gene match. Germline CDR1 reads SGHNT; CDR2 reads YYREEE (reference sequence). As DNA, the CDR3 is TGTGCCAGCAGCTTAGAACAGGGGGCGAACTATGGCTACACCTTC. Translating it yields CASSLEQGANYGYTF.

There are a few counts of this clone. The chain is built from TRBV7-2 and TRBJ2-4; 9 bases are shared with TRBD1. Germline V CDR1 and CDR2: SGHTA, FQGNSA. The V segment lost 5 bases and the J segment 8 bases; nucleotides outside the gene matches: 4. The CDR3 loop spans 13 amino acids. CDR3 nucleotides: TGTGCCAGCAGCACGGACAGGGGAGACATTCAGTACTTC. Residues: CASSTDRGDIQYF.

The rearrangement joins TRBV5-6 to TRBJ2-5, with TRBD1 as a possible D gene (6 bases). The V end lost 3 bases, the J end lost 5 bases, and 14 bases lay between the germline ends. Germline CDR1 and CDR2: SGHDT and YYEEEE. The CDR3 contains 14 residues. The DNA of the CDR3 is TGTGCCAGCAGCTACGCCGGGACAAGGGAGACCCAGTACTTC. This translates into CASSYAGTRETQYF.

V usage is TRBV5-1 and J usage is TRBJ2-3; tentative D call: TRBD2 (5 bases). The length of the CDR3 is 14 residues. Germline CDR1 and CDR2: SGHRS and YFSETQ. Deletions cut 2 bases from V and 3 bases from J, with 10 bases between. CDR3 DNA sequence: TGCGCCAGCAGCTTTGGTGGGAGTACAGATACGCAGTATTTT. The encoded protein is CASSFGGSTDTQYF.

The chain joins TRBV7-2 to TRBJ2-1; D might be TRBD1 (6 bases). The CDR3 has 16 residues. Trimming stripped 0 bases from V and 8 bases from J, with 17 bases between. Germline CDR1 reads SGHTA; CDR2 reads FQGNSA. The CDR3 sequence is CASSLALQGGGDEQFF. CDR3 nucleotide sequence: TGTGCCAGCAGCTTAGCCCTCCAGGGTGGGGGCGATGAGCAGTTCTTC. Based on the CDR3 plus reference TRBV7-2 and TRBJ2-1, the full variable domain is GAGVSQSPSNKVTEKGKDVELRCDPISGHTALYWYRQSLGQGLEFLIYFQGNSAPDKSGLPSDRFSAERTGGSVSTLTIQRTQQEDSAVYLCASSLALQGGGDEQFFGPGTRLTVL.

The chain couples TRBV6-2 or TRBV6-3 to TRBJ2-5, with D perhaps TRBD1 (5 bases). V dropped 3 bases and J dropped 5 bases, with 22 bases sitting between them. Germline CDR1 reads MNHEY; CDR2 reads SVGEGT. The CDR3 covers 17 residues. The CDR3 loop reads CASSYGDTGILGETQYF. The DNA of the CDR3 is TGTGCCAGCAGTTATGGGGATACAGGCATCTTAGGGGAGACCCAGTACTTC.

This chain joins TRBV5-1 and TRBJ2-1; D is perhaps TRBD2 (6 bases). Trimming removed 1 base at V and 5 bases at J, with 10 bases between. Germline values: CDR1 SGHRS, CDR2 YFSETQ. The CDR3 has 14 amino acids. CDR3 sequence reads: CASSLRDFHNEQFF. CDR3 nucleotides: TGCGCCAGCAGCTTGAGGGACTTCCACAATGAGCAGTTCTTC.

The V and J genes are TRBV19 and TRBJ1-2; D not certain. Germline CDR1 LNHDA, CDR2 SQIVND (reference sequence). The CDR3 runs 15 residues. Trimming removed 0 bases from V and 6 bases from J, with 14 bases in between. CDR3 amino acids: CASSIDVVQLDGYTF. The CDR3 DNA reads TGTGCCAGTAGTATAGACGTTGTACAGCTCGATGGCTACACCTTC.

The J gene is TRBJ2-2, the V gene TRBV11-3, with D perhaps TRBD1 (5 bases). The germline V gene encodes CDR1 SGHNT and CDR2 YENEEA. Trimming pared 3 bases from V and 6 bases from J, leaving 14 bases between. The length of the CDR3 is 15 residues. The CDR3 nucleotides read TGTGCCAGCAGCTTGGGGCAGGGCAAGGCCGGGGAGCTGTTTTTT. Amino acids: CASSLGQGKAGELFF.

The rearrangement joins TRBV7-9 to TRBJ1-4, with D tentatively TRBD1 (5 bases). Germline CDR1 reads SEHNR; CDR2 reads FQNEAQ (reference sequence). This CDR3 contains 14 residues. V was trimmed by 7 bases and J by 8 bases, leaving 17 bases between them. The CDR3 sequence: CASINSGTEEKLFF. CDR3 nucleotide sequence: TGTGCCAGCATCAATTCCGGGACTGAAGAAAAACTGTTTTTT.

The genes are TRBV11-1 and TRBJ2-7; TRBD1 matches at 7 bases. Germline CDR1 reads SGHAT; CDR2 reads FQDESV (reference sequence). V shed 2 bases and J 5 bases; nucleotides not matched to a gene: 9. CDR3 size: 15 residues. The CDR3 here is CASSLWEQGINEQYF. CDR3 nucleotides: TGTGCCAGCAGCTTATGGGAACAGGGGATCAACGAGCAGTACTTC.

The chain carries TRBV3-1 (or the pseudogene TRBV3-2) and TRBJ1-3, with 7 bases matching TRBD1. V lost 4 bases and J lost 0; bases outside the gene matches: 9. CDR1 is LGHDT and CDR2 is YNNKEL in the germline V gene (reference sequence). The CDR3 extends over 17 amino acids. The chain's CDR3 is CASSRSGQPASGNTIYF. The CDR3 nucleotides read TGTGCCAGCAGCCGATCGGGACAGCCAGCCTCTGGAAACACCATATATTTT.

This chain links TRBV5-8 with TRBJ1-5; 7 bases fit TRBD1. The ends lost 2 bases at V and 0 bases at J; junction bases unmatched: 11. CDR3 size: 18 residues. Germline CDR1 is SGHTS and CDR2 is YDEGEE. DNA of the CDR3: TGTGCCAGCAGCTTATATCCAGACAGGGTCTATAGCAATCAGCCCCAGCATTTT. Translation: CASSLYPDRVYSNQPQHF.

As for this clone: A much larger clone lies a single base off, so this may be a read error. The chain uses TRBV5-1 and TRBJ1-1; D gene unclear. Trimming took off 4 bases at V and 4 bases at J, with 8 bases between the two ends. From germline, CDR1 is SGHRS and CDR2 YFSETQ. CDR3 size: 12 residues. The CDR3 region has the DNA TGCGCCAGCAGCATGGGGAGCACTGAAGCTTTCTTT. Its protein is CASSMGSTEAFF.